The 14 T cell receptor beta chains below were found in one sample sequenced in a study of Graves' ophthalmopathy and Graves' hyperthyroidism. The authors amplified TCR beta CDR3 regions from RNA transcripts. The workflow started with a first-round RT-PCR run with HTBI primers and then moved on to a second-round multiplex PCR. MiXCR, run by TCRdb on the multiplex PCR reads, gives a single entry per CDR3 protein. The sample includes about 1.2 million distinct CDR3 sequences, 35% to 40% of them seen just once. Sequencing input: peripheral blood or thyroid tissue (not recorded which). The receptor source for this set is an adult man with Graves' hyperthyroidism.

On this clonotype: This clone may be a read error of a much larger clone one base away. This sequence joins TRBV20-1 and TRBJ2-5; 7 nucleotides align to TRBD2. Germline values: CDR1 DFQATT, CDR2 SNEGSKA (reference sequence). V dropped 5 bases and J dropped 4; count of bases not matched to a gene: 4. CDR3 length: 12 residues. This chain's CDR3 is CSAEGGRETQYF. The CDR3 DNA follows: TGCAGTGCTGAGGGAGGGCGAGAGACCCAGTACTTC.

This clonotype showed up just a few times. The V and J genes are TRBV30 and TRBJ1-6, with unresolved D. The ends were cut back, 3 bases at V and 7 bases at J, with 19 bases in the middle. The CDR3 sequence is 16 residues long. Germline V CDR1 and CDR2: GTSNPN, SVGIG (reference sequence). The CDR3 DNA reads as TGTGCCTGGAGCCAGACGACCGGCCTTGGAAATTCACCCCTCCACTTT. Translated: CAWSQTTGLGNSPLHF.

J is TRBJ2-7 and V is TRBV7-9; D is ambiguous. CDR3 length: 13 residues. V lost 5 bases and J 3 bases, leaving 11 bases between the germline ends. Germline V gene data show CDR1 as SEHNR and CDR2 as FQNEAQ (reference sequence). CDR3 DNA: TGTGCCAGCAGCGTGACGGCTATCTACGAGCAGTACTTC. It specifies CASSVTAIYEQYF.

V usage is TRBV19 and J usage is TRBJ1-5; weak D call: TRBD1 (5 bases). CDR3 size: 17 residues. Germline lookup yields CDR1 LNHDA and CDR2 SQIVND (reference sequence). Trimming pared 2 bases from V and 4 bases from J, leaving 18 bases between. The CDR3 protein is CASSITGGGLGNQPQHF. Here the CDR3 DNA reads TGTGCCAGTAGTATAACGGGGGGAGGTTTAGGAAATCAGCCCCAGCATTTT.

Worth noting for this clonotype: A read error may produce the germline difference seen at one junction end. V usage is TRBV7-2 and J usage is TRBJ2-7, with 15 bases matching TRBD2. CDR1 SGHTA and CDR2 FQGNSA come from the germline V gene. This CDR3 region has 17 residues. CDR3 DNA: TGCGCCAGCAGCCAGGGGACTAGCGGGAGGAGCTCCTACGAGCAGTACTTC. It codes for CASSQGTSGRSSYEQYF.

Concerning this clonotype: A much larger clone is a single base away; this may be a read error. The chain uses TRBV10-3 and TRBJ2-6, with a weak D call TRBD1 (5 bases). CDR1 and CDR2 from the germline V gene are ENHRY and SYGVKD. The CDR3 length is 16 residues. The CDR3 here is CASSDPDNSGANVLTF. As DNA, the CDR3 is TGTGCCAGCAGTGACCCGGACAACTCTGGGGCCAACGTCCTGACTTTC.

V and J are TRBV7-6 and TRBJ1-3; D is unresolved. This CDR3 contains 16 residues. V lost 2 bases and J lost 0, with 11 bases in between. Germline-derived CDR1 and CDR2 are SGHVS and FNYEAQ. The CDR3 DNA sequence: TGTGCCAGCAGCTTAACCGGACGGGTCTCTGGAAACACCATATATTTT. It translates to CASSLTGRVSGNTIYF.

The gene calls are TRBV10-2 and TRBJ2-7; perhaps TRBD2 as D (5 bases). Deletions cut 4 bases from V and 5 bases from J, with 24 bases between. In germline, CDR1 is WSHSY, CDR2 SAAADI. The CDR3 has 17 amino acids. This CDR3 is CASSASSLEVAVDEQYF. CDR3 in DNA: TGCGCCAGCAGTGCCAGCAGCTTGGAGGTTGCTGTGGACGAGCAGTACTTC.

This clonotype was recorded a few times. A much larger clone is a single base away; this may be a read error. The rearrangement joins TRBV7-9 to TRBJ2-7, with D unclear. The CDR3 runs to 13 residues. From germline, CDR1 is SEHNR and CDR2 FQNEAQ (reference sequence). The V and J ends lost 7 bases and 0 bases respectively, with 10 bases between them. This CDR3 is CASTNPASYEQYF. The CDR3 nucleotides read TGTGCCAGCACCAACCCCGCCTCCTACGAGCAGTACTTC.

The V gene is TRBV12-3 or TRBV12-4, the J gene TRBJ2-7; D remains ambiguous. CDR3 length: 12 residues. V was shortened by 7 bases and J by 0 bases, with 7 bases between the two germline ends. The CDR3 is CASTLDSYEQYF. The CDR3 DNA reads TGTGCCAGCACTCTTGACTCCTACGAGCAGTACTTC.

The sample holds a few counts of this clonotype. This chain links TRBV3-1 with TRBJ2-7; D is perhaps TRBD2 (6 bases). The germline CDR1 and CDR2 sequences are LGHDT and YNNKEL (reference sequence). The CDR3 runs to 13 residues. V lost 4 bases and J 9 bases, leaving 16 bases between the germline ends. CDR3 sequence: CASSPARGDGQYF. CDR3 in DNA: TGTGCCAGCAGCCCTGCGCGGGGAGACGGGCAGTACTTC.

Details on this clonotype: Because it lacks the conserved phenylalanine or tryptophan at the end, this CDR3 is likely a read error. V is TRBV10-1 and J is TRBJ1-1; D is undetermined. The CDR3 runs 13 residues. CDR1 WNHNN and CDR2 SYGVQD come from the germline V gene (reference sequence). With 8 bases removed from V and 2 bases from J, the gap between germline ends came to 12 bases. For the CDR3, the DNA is TGCGCCAGCTCTTTTGCAGAAAACACTGAAGCTTTCCTT. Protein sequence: CASSFAENTEAFL.

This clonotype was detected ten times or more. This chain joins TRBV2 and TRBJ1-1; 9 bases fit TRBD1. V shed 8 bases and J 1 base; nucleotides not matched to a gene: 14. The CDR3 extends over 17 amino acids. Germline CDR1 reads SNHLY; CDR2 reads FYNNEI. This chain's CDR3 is CASYRVPPGQGNTEAFF. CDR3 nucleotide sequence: TGTGCCAGCTACCGAGTGCCGCCGGGACAGGGGAACACTGAAGCTTTCTTT.

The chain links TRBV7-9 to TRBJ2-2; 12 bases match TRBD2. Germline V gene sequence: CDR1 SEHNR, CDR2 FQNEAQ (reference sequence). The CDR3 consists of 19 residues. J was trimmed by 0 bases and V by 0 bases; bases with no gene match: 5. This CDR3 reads CASSLAGGTSGSNTGELFF. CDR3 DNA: TGTGCCAGCAGCTTAGCCGGAGGGACTAGCGGGTCGAACACCGGGGAGCTGTTTTTT.